The subject of this entry is one T cell receptor beta chain. Its antigen is not identified. The PCR used 60 Vbeta and 13 Jbeta primers. Using immunoSEQ multiplex PCR, the repertoire was profiled, and TCRdb retains in-frame clones only, with some absent. Found here are 130,000 to 150,000 clones, under 90% of them singletons; the top ten hold around 2.5%. The entry originates in a study of cytomegalovirus exposure and HLA in healthy donors. Turning to the study itself: A prior study identified 117 million unique TCR beta sequences from about 179 million T cells. Study conclusions and caveats: Certain indistinguishable V segments, among them TRBV6-2 and TRBV6-3, were excluded. Later analysis associated a missense DCLRE1C variant with TCR beta V- and J-gene trimming. CMV serostatus was the sole immune exposure data available.

The CDR3 is 17 residues long. Germline V gene data show CDR1 as SGHNT and CDR2 as YENEEA. The J segment lost 3 bases and the V segment lost 5 bases, leaving 16 bases of the junction unmatched. The sequence came from a boy between 2 and 10 years old in good health and CMV-seronegative. The J gene is TRBJ2-7, the V gene TRBV11-3; 7 nucleotides align to TRBD1. The sample consisted of PBMCs. The CDR3 region is CASSPGGLSDPDYEQYF. Here the CDR3 DNA reads TGTGCCAGCAGCCCAGGGGGTTTGTCCGACCCGGACTACGAGCAGTACTTC.